Below are 26 T cell receptor beta chains sequenced from a single sample in a study of T-cell memory formation after mild COVID-19 (TCRdb year 2021). Receptors were amplified or captured by 5' RACE. Sequenced using an Illumina NovaSeq 6000. TCRdb cleaned the public reads at Q25 with fastp, built clones with MiXCR and kept in-frame beta chains. CDR3 protein duplicates are merged, each entry listing the most common genes and DNA. This sample is represented by some 120,000 distinct CDR3 sequences; roughly 15% of them were singletons. The top ten clones comprise roughly 13% of the sample. The sequenced sample was PBMCs or a T cell subset sorted from them (not recorded which). The receptors stem from an adult woman who had mild COVID-19 (a few samples of this study predate the infection). The sample titles of this study are shuffled in the database, so cell type and time point are left out; the donor was told from shared clones.

This clonotype was observed a handful of times. The chain is built from TRBV24-1 and TRBJ2-3, with no clear D. Deletions cut 3 bases from V and 0 bases from J, with 12 bases between. Germline loops: CDR1 KGHDR, CDR2 SFDVKD. The CDR3 is made up of 16 amino acids. In DNA, the CDR3 is TGTGCCACCAGTGATCTCTCGGCGGCTAGCACAGATACGCAGTATTTT. Protein product: CATSDLSAASTDTQYF.

This clonotype was counted at least ten times. This sequence joins TRBV24-1 and TRBJ2-3, with D unresolved. The germline V gene has CDR1 KGHDR and CDR2 SFDVKD. V lost 0 bases and J 5 bases, leaving 8 bases between the germline ends. The CDR3 runs 14 residues. The CDR3 sequence: CATSDLIQRDTQYF. The CDR3 nucleotides read TGTGCCACCAGTGATTTGATCCAGAGAGATACGCAGTATTTT.

This clonotype was detected only a few times. The gene calls are TRBV29-1 and TRBJ2-2; 7 bases fit TRBD1. Germline-derived CDR1 and CDR2 are SQVTM and ANQGSEA. Trimming cost V 3 bases and J 6 bases; bases outside gene matches: 7. The CDR3 contains 14 residues. The chain's CDR3 is CSVETGRHAGELFF. CDR3 DNA: TGCAGCGTTGAGACAGGGCGGCACGCCGGGGAGCTGTTTTTT.

V usage is TRBV20-1 and J usage is TRBJ1-2, with 11 bases fitting TRBD1. CDR3 size: 13 residues. CDR1 is DFQATT and CDR2 is SNEGSKA in the germline V gene (reference sequence). V was pared by 6 bases and J by 7 bases, with 7 bases of the junction left unmatched. CDR3 protein: CSAASGTGGGYTF. The CDR3, as DNA: TGCAGTGCAGCCAGCGGGACAGGGGGTGGCTACACCTTC.

The rearrangement uses TRBV7-9 and TRBJ2-3, with D tentatively TRBD2 (7 bases). The length of the CDR3 is 16 residues. Trimming took off 8 bases at V and 0 bases at J, with 18 bases between the two ends. Per germline, CDR1 SEHNR and CDR2 FQNEAQ (reference sequence). Here the CDR3 DNA reads TGTGCCAGCTTCCCGGGGGGCTCCCCTAGCACAGATACGCAGTATTTT. Translating it yields CASFPGGSPSTDTQYF.

The sample holds a few counts of this clonotype. CDR3: CASRGAGDVTDTQYF. CDR3 in DNA: TGTGCCAGCAGAGGAGCGGGAGATGTGACAGATACGCAGTATTTT. J is TRBJ2-3 and V is TRBV6-5; the match to TRBD2 covers 8 bases. Germline V gene sequence: CDR1 MNHEY, CDR2 SVGAGI. There are 15 residues in the CDR3. Trimming took 6 bases from V and 3 from J; bases not matched to a gene: 8.

This chain joins TRBV20-1 and TRBJ2-5; 8 bases match TRBD1. Germline V gives CDR1 DFQATT, CDR2 SNEGSKA (reference sequence). This CDR3 is 14 amino acids long. The V and J ends lost 0 bases and 2 bases, in that order; junction bases with no gene match: 2. This CDR3 is CSARETGAQETQYF. CDR3 nucleotide sequence: TGCAGTGCTAGAGAGACAGGGGCACAAGAGACCCAGTACTTC.

This chain's CDR3 is CASKWTAGVVNTGELFF. In DNA, the CDR3 is TGTGCCAGCAAGTGGACTGCAGGGGTAGTGAACACCGGGGAGCTGTTTTTT. The chain couples TRBV6-5 to TRBJ2-2, with a tentative D call TRBD1 (6 bases). The germline V gene encodes CDR1 MNHEY and CDR2 SVGAGI. Trimming removed 7 bases at V and 1 base at J, with 19 bases between. This CDR3 is built from 17 residues.

The rearrangement joins TRBV29-1 to TRBJ2-1, with 7 bases fitting TRBD2. Germline trimming cut 6 bases from V and 0 bases from J; bases unmatched to any gene: 11. CDR1 SQVTM and CDR2 ANQGSEA come from the germline V gene. This CDR3 spans 16 amino acids. Here the CDR3 DNA reads TGCAGCGTGGGGGGTGGAGCGGGAAACTCCTACAATGAGCAGTTCTTC. It encodes CSVGGGAGNSYNEQFF.

This clonotype was recorded a few times. The V call is TRBV27, the J call TRBJ2-7; 12 bases match TRBD2. The germline V gene encodes CDR1 MNHEY and CDR2 SMNVEV (reference sequence). Losses at the gene ends were 0 bases for V and 4 bases for J; bases not matched to a gene: 1. CDR3 length: 15 amino acids. This chain's CDR3 is CASSLSGTSGYEQYF. CDR3 nucleotides: TGTGCCAGCAGTTTATCCGGGACTAGCGGGTACGAGCAGTACTTC.

The rearrangement uses TRBV2 and TRBJ2-5, with D possibly matching TRBD2 (5 bases). The germline CDR1 and CDR2 sequences are SNHLY and FYNNEI. Between the trimmed V and J ends, which lost 5 bases and 8 bases, there was a span of 21 bases. CDR3 length: 15 residues. The CDR3 DNA follows: TGTGCCAGCAGTAGGTCACTAGTTCGAGATCGTACCCAGTACTTC. This sequence encodes CASSRSLVRDRTQYF.

The rearrangement links TRBV5-5 to TRBJ2-5, with D maybe TRBD2 (5 bases). This CDR3 is 15 amino acids long. Germline lookup yields CDR1 SGHKS and CDR2 YYEKEE (reference sequence). V was shortened by 4 bases and J by 1 base, with 14 bases between the two germline ends. CDR3 nucleotides: TGTGCCAGCAGCCTGTTCACGGGGAGCCAAGAGACCCAGTACTTC. Its protein is CASSLFTGSQETQYF. The entire variable domain, with the rest obtained from reference TRBV5-5 and TRBJ2-5, is as follows: DAGVTQSPTHLIKTRGQQVTLRCSPISGHKSVSWYQQVLGQGPQFIFQYYEKEERGRGNFPDRFSARQFPNYSSELNVNALLLGDSALYLCASSLFTGSQETQYFGPGTRLLVL.

V is TRBV7-2 and J is TRBJ2-7, with TRBD1 as a possible D gene (5 bases). V was shortened by 5 bases and J by 6 bases, with 32 bases between the two germline ends. There are 19 residues in the CDR3. From germline, CDR1 is SGHTA and CDR2 FQGNSA. The chain's CDR3 is CASSPSGAVLRLQGAEQYF. CDR3 bases: TGTGCCAGCAGCCCCTCTGGGGCCGTTTTGAGGCTTCAAGGGGCCGAGCAGTACTTC.

CDR3 residues: CASSSESDSLVYNEQFF. The DNA of the CDR3 is TGTGCCAGCAGCTCAGAATCAGACAGTCTAGTCTACAATGAGCAGTTCTTC. The gene calls are TRBV11-2 and TRBJ2-1, with D maybe TRBD1 (5 bases). Germline assignment: CDR1 SGHAT and CDR2 FQNNGV. With 4 bases removed from V and 3 bases from J, the gap between germline ends came to 19 bases. CDR3 length equals 17 residues. Looking up the rest from reference TRBV11-2 and TRBJ2-1 gives the full variable domain: EAGVAQSPRYKIIEKRQSVAFWCNPISGHATLYWYQQILGQGPKLLIQFQNNGVVDDSQLPKDRFSAERLKGVDSTLKIQPAKLEDSAVYLCASSSESDSLVYNEQFFGPGTRLTVL.

This clonotype appeared a few times. This chain uses TRBV27 with TRBJ2-1; 11 bases align to TRBD2. Germline V lookup: CDR1 MNHEY, CDR2 SMNVEV (reference sequence). With V trimmed by 6 bases and J by 2 bases, 6 bases remained unmatched. This CDR3 is 16 amino acids long. CDR3 loop: CASSDSGRAPYNEQFF. The DNA of the CDR3 is TGTGCCAGCAGCGATAGCGGGAGGGCCCCCTACAATGAGCAGTTCTTC.

The chain recombines TRBV2 with TRBJ1-2; 7 positions agree with TRBD1. Trimming removed 4 bases from V and 5 bases from J; junction bases left unmatched: 13. This CDR3 contains 16 residues. Germline-derived CDR1 and CDR2 are SNHLY and FYNNEI. This CDR3 is CASSAAGTARGYGYTF. The CDR3 region has the DNA TGTGCCAGCAGTGCTGCTGGGACAGCCAGGGGTTATGGCTACACCTTC.

In its sample, this clonotype was seen a few times. The CDR3 DNA reads as TGCGCCAGCAGCTCGGAACTAGCGGGAGGTCTCACAGATACGCAGTATTTT. It yields the protein CASSSELAGGLTDTQYF. The genes are TRBV5-1 and TRBJ2-3; 12 bases map to TRBD2. The CDR3 runs to 17 residues. The V gene end was trimmed by 3 bases and the J gene end by 2 bases; junction bases not matched to a gene: 7. CDR1 is SGHRS and CDR2 is YFSETQ in the germline V gene.

At least ten counts were recorded for this clonotype. This sequence joins TRBV5-1 and TRBJ2-3; no definite D call. This CDR3 region has 14 residues. Looked up from germline, CDR1 is SGHRS and CDR2 is YFSETQ. Trimming removed 0 bases from V and 0 bases from J, with 5 bases in between. CDR3 bases: TGCGCCAGCAGCTTGGGACCGAGCACAGATACGCAGTATTTT. Its translation is CASSLGPSTDTQYF.

The gene calls are TRBV7-9 and TRBJ2-7, with D tentatively TRBD2 (6 bases). Trimming took 3 bases from V and 4 from J, leaving 13 bases between them. CDR1 and CDR2 from the germline V gene are SEHNR and FQNEAQ (reference sequence). This CDR3 contains 14 residues. The CDR3 here is CASSLDYEVYEQYF. In DNA, the CDR3 is TGTGCCAGCAGCTTGGACTATGAGGTGTACGAGCAGTACTTC. Supplemented by reference TRBV7-9 and TRBJ2-7, the full variable domain reads DTGVSQNPRHKITKRGQNVTFRCDPISEHNRLYWYRQTLGQGPEFLTYFQNEAQLEKSRLLSDRFSAERPKGSFSTLEIQRTEQGDSAMYLCASSLDYEVYEQYFGPGTRLTVT.

This clonotype was recorded a few times. CDR3: CSVERWQQSSYEQYF. The CDR3 DNA reads as TGCAGCGTTGAAAGGTGGCAGCAAAGCTCCTACGAGCAGTACTTC. The chain is built from TRBV29-1 and TRBJ2-7; unclear D gene. The CDR3 spans 15 residues. CDR1 and CDR2 (germline): SQVTM, ANQGSEA. With 2 bases removed from V and 0 bases from J, the gap between germline ends came to 14 bases.

V is TRBV19 and J is TRBJ2-7, with 8 positions matching TRBD1. The V and J ends lost 8 bases and 4 bases, in that order; junction bases with no gene match: 7. The germline CDR1 and CDR2 sequences are LNHDA and SQIVND (reference sequence). This CDR3 contains 13 residues. CDR3 nucleotides: TGTGCCAGTGCTCAGGGGGCTAGGTACGAGCAGTACTTC. Translation gives CASAQGARYEQYF.

J is TRBJ2-4 and V is TRBV3-1, with D unresolved. V was clipped by 6 bases and J by 5 bases, with 11 bases between them. This CDR3 has 13 amino acids. The germline CDR1 and CDR2 sequences are LGHDT and YNNKEL (reference sequence). This chain's CDR3 is CASSHAGQNIQYF. The CDR3 nucleotides are TGTGCCAGCAGTCACGCTGGGCAAAACATTCAGTACTTC.

This clonotype was seen only a few times. The V call is TRBV15, the J call TRBJ2-3; the D gene is possibly TRBD2 (6 bases). There are 15 residues in the CDR3. Germline values: CDR1 LNHNV, CDR2 YYDKDF (reference sequence). Trimming removed 1 base at V and 4 bases at J, with 12 bases between. CDR3 in amino acids: CATSRGGRRPDTQYF. CDR3 bases: TGTGCCACCAGCAGAGGTGGGAGGCGGCCAGATACGCAGTATTTT.

V and J are TRBV7-9 and TRBJ1-2, with TRBD1 identical over 8 bases. The CDR3 spans 13 residues. The ends lost 11 bases at V and 0 bases at J; junction bases unmatched: 5. The germline V gene encodes CDR1 SEHNR and CDR2 FQNEAQ (reference sequence). DNA for the CDR3: TGTGCCCTAAGACAGGGGCCTAACTATGGCTACACCTTC. Its translation: CALRQGPNYGYTF. The whole variable domain, filled in from reference TRBV7-9 and TRBJ1-2, reads DTGVSQNPRHKITKRGQNVTFRCDPISEHNRLYWYRQTLGQGPEFLTYFQNEAQLEKSRLLSDRFSAERPKGSFSTLEIQRTEQGDSAMYLCALRQGPNYGYTFGSGTRLTVV.

This sequence joins TRBV7-9 and TRBJ1-1, with TRBD1 identical over 9 bases. This CDR3 comprises 14 residues. CDR1 and CDR2 from the germline V gene are SEHNR and FQNEAQ (reference sequence). The trim removed 0 bases at V and 8 bases at J, leaving 4 bases unmatched. The CDR3: CASSLAGQGPEAFF. CDR3 DNA sequence: TGTGCCAGCAGCTTAGCGGGACAGGGACCCGAAGCTTTCTTT.

There are a few counts of this clonotype. An end of the junction does not agree with germline; a read error may underlie this. The chain is built from TRBV7-7 and TRBJ2-1; D is possibly TRBD1 or TRBD2 (6 bases each). The CDR3 extends over 16 amino acids. Germline CDR1 is SSHAT and CDR2 is FNYEAQ (reference sequence). Here the CDR3 reads CASSLGGKRHNNEQFF. The CDR3 bases are TGTGCTAGCAGCTTAGGGGGGAAGAGGCACAACAATGAGCAGTTCTTC.